The clone carrying this T cell receptor beta chain was seen a few times. Its antigen is unknown. The data were taken from a study of T and B cells in COVID-19 patients. The wider study: The recovered patients had mostly mild to moderate COVID-19 with outpatient management.

Trimming stripped 4 bases from V and 2 bases from J, with 15 bases between. The CDR3 is made up of 16 amino acids. Germline CDR1 LNHDA, CDR2 SQIVND (reference sequence). Multiplex PCR with BIOMED2 TRB-A/B primer pools amplified TRB rearrangements. One entry per CDR3 protein results from TCRdb running MiXCR on the multiplex PCR reads. The sample carries approximately 8,100 distinct CDR3 sequences, about 30% recorded once. Notes on the study in general: No sequencing was yet done of CD4+, regulatory or CD8+ subsets, or of SARS-CoV-2-responsive or tetramer+ sorted cells.

Each TRB amplification used roughly 230-550 ng of genomic DNA from blood. This sequence was found in a human donor with active COVID-19. J is TRBJ1-5 and V is TRBV19; D is unclear. Sequencing was performed on blood. Written as DNA, the CDR3 is TGTGCCAGTAGTAAATGGTCAGGATCGGGCAATCAGCCCCAGCATTTT. Translating gives CASSKWSGSGNQPQHF. Together with reference TRBV19 and TRBJ1-5, the CDR3 gives the full variable domain: DGGITQSPKYLFRKEGQNVTLSCEQNLNHDAMYWYRQDPGQGLRLIYYSQIVNDFQKGDIAEGYSVSREKKESFPLTVTSAQKNPTAFYLCASSKWSGSGNQPQHFGDGTRLSIL.